The sequence of this T cell receptor (beta chain) was determined in a study of blood T cell repertoires in COVID-19. The protocol was immunoSEQ multiplex PCR, while the TCRdb copy is restricted to in-frame clones and leaves out a portion. This table has 250,000 to 300,000 clones, around 90% appearing once. The TCR comes from a woman in her forties or fifties who had recovered from COVID-19. Sequences were obtained from peripheral blood.

The CDR3, as DNA: TGTGCCTGGAGTCCTGGGGGAGGTCAGCCCCAGCATTTT. Encoded protein: CAWSPGGGQPQHF. The chain links TRBV30 to TRBJ1-5, with a possible D match to TRBD1 (5 bases). Trimming pared 2 bases from V and 6 bases from J, leaving 11 bases between. This CDR3 contains 13 residues. Per the germline V gene, CDR1 is GTSNPN and CDR2 is SVGIG (reference sequence).